Reported below is one T cell receptor beta chain. Its antigen is unknown. This sample also contains other DNA sequences that code for the same CDR3. Germline CDR1 GTSNPN, CDR2 SVGIG (reference sequence). The ends were cut back, 0 bases at V and 6 bases at J, with 8 bases in the middle. CDR3 size: 13 residues. This record comes from a study of T cell responses to AZD1222 COVID-19 vaccine. The study's findings and limits: Spike-specific TCR breadth and depth rose after two AZD1222 doses. The reported proportion of spike-specific TCRs targeting unmutated variant regions was nearly half. Spike was spanned by vaccine-associated CD4 TCRs, with dominance at 160-218 and 743-854.

Libraries were prepared by immunoSEQ multiplex PCR; TCRdb keeps only in-frame clonotypes and omits some of them. The sample carries 150,000 to 200,000 clones, about 91% recorded once. The sequenced sample was peripheral blood, obtained 28 days after the second AZD1222 dose. The TCR comes from an adult who received the AZD1222 COVID-19 vaccine. The chain has TRBV30 and TRBJ1-4, with D perhaps TRBD1 (5 bases). CDR3 nucleotide sequence: TGTGCCTGGAGTGTCCAAGGGGATGAAAAACTGTTTTTT. This gives the protein CAWSVQGDEKLFF.